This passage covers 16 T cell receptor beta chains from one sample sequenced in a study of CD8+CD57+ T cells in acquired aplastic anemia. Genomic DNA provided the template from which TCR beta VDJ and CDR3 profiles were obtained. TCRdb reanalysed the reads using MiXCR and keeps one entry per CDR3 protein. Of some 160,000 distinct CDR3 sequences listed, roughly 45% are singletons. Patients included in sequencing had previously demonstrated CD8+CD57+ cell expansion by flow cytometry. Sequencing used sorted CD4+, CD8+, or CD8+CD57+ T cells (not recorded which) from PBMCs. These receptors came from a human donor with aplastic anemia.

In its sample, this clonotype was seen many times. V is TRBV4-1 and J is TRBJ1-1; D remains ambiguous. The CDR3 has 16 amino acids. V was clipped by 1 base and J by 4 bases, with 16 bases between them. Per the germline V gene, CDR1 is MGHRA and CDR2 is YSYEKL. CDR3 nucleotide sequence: TGCGCCAGCAGCCAAGCGTCCGCGGCGCGTAGCACTGAAGCTTTCTTT. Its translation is CASSQASAARSTEAFF.

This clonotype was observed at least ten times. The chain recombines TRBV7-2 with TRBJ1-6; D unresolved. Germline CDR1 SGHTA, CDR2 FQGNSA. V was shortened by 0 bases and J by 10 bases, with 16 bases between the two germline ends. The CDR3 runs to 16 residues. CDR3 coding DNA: TGTGCCAGCAGCTTAGCGGGAGGAGGGTTGGGGTCACCCCTCCACTTT. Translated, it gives CASSLAGGGLGSPLHF.

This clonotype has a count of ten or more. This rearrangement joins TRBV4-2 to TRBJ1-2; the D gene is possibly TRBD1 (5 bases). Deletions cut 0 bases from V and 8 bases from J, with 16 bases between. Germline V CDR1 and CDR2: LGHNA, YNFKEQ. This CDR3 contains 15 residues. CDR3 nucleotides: TGTGCCAGCAGCCAAGAAAGGGCAGGGTATGGGGGCTACACCTTC. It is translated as CASSQERAGYGGYTF.

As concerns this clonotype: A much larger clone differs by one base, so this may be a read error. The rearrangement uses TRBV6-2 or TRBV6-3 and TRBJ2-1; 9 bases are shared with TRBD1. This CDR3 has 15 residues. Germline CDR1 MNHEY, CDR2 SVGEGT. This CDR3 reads CASSPAGTGKNEQLF. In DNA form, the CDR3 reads TGTGCCAGCAGTCCCGCCGGGACAGGGAAGAATGAGCAGCTCTTC.

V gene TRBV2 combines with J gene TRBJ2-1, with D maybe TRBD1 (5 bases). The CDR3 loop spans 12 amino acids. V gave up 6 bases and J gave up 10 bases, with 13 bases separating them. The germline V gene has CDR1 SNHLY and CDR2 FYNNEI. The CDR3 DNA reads TGTGCCAGCAGCCAGGGATTAGGGGAGCAGTTCTTC. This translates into CASSQGLGEQFF.

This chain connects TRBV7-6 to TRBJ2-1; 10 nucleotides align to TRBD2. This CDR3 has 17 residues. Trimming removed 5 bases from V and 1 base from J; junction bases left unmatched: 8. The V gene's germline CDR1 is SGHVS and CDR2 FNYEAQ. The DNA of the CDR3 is TGTGCCAGCAGCCCCTTAGCGGGAGGCACTTCCTACAATGAGCAGTTCTTC. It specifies CASSPLAGGTSYNEQFF.

This CDR3 reads CASSLYLSYEQYF. CDR3 DNA sequence: TGTGCCAGCAGCTTATATCTTTCCTACGAGCAGTACTTC. The chain uses TRBV7-9 and TRBJ2-7, with unresolved D. Trimming took 2 bases from V and 1 from J, leaving 6 bases between them. This CDR3 comprises 13 residues. Germline V CDR1 and CDR2: SEHNR, FQNEAQ (reference sequence).

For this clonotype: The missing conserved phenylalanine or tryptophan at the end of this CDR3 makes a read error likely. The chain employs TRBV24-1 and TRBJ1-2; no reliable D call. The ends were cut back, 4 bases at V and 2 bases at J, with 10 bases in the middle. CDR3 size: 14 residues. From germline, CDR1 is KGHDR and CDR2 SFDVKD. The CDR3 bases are TGTGCCACCAGTGACTTTAGAGAGAACTATGGCTACACCCTC. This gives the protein CATSDFRENYGYTL.

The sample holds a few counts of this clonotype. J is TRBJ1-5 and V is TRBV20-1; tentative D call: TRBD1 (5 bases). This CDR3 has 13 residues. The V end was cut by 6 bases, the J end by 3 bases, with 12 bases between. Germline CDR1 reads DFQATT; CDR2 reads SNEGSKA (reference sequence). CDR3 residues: CSALGPNNQPQHF. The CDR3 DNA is TGCAGTGCGCTGGGACCTAACAATCAGCCCCAGCATTTT.

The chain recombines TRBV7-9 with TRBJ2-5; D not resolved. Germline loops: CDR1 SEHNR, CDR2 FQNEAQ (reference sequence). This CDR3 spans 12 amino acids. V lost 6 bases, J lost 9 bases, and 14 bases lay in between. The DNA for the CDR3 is TGTGCCAGCAGTAAGCCCCCCGAGGCCCAGTACTTC. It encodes CASSKPPEAQYF.

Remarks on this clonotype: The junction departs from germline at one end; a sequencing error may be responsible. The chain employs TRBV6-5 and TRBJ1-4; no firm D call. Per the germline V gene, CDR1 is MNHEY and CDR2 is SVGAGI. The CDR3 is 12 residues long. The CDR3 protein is CASSYEGRVILF. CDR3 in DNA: TGTGCCAGCAGTTATGAAGGAAGGGTTATCCTTTTT.

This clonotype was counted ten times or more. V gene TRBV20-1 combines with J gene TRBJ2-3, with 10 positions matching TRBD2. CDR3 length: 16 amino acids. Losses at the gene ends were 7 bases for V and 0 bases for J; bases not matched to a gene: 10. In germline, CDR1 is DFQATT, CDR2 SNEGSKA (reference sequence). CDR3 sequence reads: CSVLGLAVTSTDTQYF. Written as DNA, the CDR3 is TGCAGTGTTTTAGGACTAGCGGTAACTAGCACAGATACGCAGTATTTT.

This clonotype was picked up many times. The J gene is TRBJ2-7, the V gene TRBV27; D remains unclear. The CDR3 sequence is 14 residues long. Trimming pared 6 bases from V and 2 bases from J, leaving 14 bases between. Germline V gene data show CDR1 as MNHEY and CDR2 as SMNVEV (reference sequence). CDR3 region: CASSKSGETYEQYF. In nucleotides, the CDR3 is TGTGCCAGCAGCAAATCTGGGGAAACCTACGAGCAGTACTTC.

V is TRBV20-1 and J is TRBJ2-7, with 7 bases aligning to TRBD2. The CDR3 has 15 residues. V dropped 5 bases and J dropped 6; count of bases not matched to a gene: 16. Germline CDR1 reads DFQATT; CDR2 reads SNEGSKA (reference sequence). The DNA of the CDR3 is TGCAGTGCTGAGCTTCCGGTAGCGGGTGACGGCGAGCAGTACTTC. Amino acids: CSAELPVAGDGEQYF.

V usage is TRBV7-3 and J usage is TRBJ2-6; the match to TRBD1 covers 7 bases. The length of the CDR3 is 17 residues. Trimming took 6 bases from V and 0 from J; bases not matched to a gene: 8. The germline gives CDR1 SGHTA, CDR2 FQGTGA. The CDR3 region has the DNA TGTGCCAGCAGATCCGGGACAGAGCTCTCTGGGGCCAACGTCCTGACTTTC. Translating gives CASRSGTELSGANVLTF.

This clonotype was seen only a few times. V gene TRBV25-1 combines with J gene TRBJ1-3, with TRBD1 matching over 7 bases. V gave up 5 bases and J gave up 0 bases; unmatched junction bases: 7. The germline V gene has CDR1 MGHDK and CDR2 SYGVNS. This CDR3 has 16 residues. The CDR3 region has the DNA TGTGCCAGCAGTATAGACAGGGAACCCTCTGGAAACACCATATATTTT. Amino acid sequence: CASSIDREPSGNTIYF.